What follows are 21 T cell receptor beta chains derived from one specimen sequenced in a study of identical twins. TCRdb processed the 5' RACE reads anew with MiXCR; each CDR3 protein has one entry. There are roughly 690,000 distinct CDR3 sequences in the sample; over 20% occur only once, and roughly 4% lies in the top ten. This sample also appeared in a second study, on T cells expressing NK-cell markers.

Sequencing was carried out using PBMCs. Receptors originate from a woman under 30 in good health.

This clonotype has only a few counts. The chain is built from TRBV6-5 and TRBJ2-1, with 7 bases matching TRBD2. V gave up 1 base and J gave up 6 bases; unmatched junction bases: 12. Germline assignment: CDR1 MNHEY and CDR2 SVGAGI. The CDR3 is 17 residues long. Written as DNA, the CDR3 is TGTGCCAGCAGTTACTGGGCCCCTGGCGGGAGTACCAATGAGCAGTTCTTC. This encodes CASSYWAPGGSTNEQFF.

This clonotype was observed a handful of times. This rearrangement joins TRBV20-1 to TRBJ2-1, with 11 bases that match TRBD2. Germline assignment: CDR1 DFQATT and CDR2 SNEGSKA (reference sequence). J was trimmed by 6 bases and V by 4 bases; bases with no gene match: 5. The CDR3 covers 14 residues. The CDR3 sequence: CSAIAGGPFNEQFF. CDR3 in DNA: TGCAGTGCTATAGCGGGAGGGCCTTTCAATGAGCAGTTCTTC.

The chain combines TRBV7-9 with TRBJ2-7, with D perhaps TRBD2 (5 bases). Germline values: CDR1 SEHNR, CDR2 FQNEAQ (reference sequence). Trimming removed 1 base from V and 5 bases from J, with 15 bases in between. The CDR3 is 15 amino acids. The CDR3 DNA is TGTGCCAGCAGCTTAGGGGAGCGGCCGGGGAACGAGCAGTACTTC. Translated: CASSLGERPGNEQYF.

In nucleotides, the CDR3 is TGTGCCAGCTCACCGGAACCAGGGAACACTGAAGCTTTCTTT. Protein product: CASSPEPGNTEAFF. V gene TRBV18 combines with J gene TRBJ1-1; D gene uncertain. The CDR3 is 14 residues long. In germline, CDR1 is KGHSH, CDR2 LQKENI. V lost 3 bases and J 1 base, leaving 9 bases between the germline ends.

This chain joins TRBV29-1 and TRBJ2-1; no clear D gene. CDR1 and CDR2 (germline): SQVTM, ANQGSEA. This CDR3 has 14 residues. V gave up 1 base and J gave up 9 bases, with 16 bases separating them. The CDR3 here is CSVEGEPWSSEQFF. As DNA, the CDR3 is TGCAGCGTTGAAGGGGAACCCTGGTCCAGTGAGCAGTTCTTC.

The V call is TRBV5-5, the J call TRBJ2-1, with 7 nucleotides matching TRBD2. The CDR3 has 12 amino acids. J gave up 10 bases and V 4 bases, and 5 bases lay outside the gene matches. The germline CDR1 and CDR2 sequences are SGHKS and YYEKEE (reference sequence). This CDR3 reads CASSDLTSEQFF. The CDR3 DNA reads TGTGCCAGCAGCGACCTGACTAGCGAGCAGTTCTTC.

The V and J genes are TRBV10-3 and TRBJ2-4; D is unclear. CDR1 is ENHRY, CDR2 SYGVKD, per germline. The CDR3 runs 14 residues. V was pared by 10 bases and J by 0 bases, with 13 bases between. CDR3 residues: CATRAVLAKNIQYF. CDR3 DNA: TGTGCCACCCGGGCAGTTTTAGCCAAAAACATTCAGTACTTC.

The genes are TRBV5-4 and TRBJ2-3; D is possibly TRBD1 (5 bases). V lost 3 bases and J lost 7, with 24 bases in between. Germline V gene data show CDR1 as SGHNT and CDR2 as YYREEE (reference sequence). The CDR3 has 17 residues. CDR3 nucleotides: TGTGCCAGCAGCTATCTCCTCGACAGAGTCAACGCAAATACGCAGTATTTT. It translates to CASSYLLDRVNANTQYF. Looking up the rest from reference TRBV5-4 and TRBJ2-3 gives the full variable domain: ETGVTQSPTHLIKTRGQQVTLRCSSQSGHNTVSWYQQALGQGPQFIFQYYREEENGRGNFPPRFSGLQFPNYSSELNVNALELDDSALYLCASSYLLDRVNANTQYFGPGTRLTVL.

Ten or more counts support this clonotype. In DNA form, the CDR3 reads TGCAGTGCTAGGTGGATAGCGGGAAAATACGAGCAGTACTTC. It translates to CSARWIAGKYEQYF. This chain uses TRBV20-1 with TRBJ2-7, with TRBD2 matching 8 bases. The CDR3 has 14 amino acids. Trimming took 3 bases from V and 4 from J; bases not matched to a gene: 8. Germline V gene data show CDR1 as DFQATT and CDR2 as SNEGSKA (reference sequence).

The gene calls are TRBV7-3 and TRBJ2-5; 8 bases match TRBD1. V was pared by 5 bases and J by 5 bases, with 10 bases of the junction left unmatched. From germline, CDR1 is SGHTA and CDR2 FQGTGA. This CDR3 has 15 residues. The CDR3 loop reads CASSPGGQGGETQYF. The CDR3 region has the DNA TGTGCCAGCAGCCCGGGCGGACAGGGCGGGGAGACCCAGTACTTC.

This clonotype was found many times. The chain couples TRBV6-1 to TRBJ2-7, with a possible D match to TRBD2 (7 bases). The CDR3 is 16 amino acids. From germline, CDR1 is MNHNS and CDR2 SASEGT. The V end lost 3 bases, the J end lost 0 bases, and 15 bases lay between the germline ends. CDR3 bases: TGTGCCAGCAGTGACACCTGGGGGGGCCTCTCCTACGAGCAGTACTTC. Amino acids: CASSDTWGGLSYEQYF.

This clonotype was observed a few times. This rearrangement joins TRBV6-1 to TRBJ2-5, with D unclear. The CDR3 loop spans 13 amino acids. Germline V gene sequence: CDR1 MNHNS, CDR2 SASEGT. V gave up 6 bases and J gave up 4 bases, with 12 bases separating them. The CDR3 sequence is CASRAQVIETQYF. The CDR3 DNA follows: TGTGCCAGCAGGGCTCAGGTGATAGAGACCCAGTACTTC.

The genes are TRBV7-8 and TRBJ2-5; 7 nucleotides align to TRBD1. The trim removed 3 bases at V and 1 base at J, leaving 8 bases unmatched. Per germline, CDR1 SGHVS and CDR2 FQNEAQ. The CDR3 runs to 16 residues. The CDR3 DNA reads TGTGCCAGCAGCTTGGGAGACGCAGGGGGCCAAGAGACCCAGTACTTC. Translation: CASSLGDAGGQETQYF.

On this clonotype: This could be a read error, since a much larger clone is one nucleotide away. The chain is built from TRBV3-1 and TRBJ2-1; perhaps TRBD2 as D (7 bases). The germline gives CDR1 LGHDT, CDR2 YNNKEL (reference sequence). This CDR3 spans 15 amino acids. This CDR3 reads CACSYRRGAYNEQFF. The CDR3 DNA sequence: TGTGCCTGCAGCTACCGACGGGGGGCGTACAATGAGCAGTTCTTC.

This chain links TRBV29-1 with TRBJ2-3; tentatively, D is TRBD1 or TRBD2 (6 bases each). From germline, CDR1 is SQVTM and CDR2 ANQGSEA. Trimming pared 4 bases from V and 0 bases from J, leaving 17 bases between. This CDR3 is built from 16 residues. The CDR3 nucleotides are TGCAGCGTTGTTCTTCCCTTAGGGGGGAGCACAGATACGCAGTATTTT. Its protein is CSVVLPLGGSTDTQYF.

This clonotype was found once. The chain employs TRBV19 and TRBJ1-2; 7 bases match TRBD1. The length of the CDR3 is 12 residues. The trim removed 10 bases at V and 5 bases at J, leaving 7 bases unmatched. Germline V gene lookup returns CDR1 LNHDA and CDR2 SQIVND (reference sequence). The CDR3 sequence: CATQPTGYGYTF. The CDR3 bases are TGTGCCACCCAGCCGACAGGGTATGGCTACACCTTC.

This chain connects TRBV6-5 to TRBJ2-7; TRBD2 matches 7 bases. The germline gives CDR1 MNHEY, CDR2 SVGAGI. This CDR3 has 16 residues. The V gene end was trimmed by 0 bases and the J gene end by 3 bases; junction bases not matched to a gene: 8. Here the CDR3 DNA reads TGTGCCAGCAGTTACTCAGAGACTAGCTCGAGCTACGAGCAGTACTTC. It specifies CASSYSETSSSYEQYF.

This clonotype was observed at least ten times. The chain links TRBV7-9 to TRBJ2-7; 7 nucleotides match TRBD2. The CDR3 has 13 residues. Per germline, CDR1 SEHNR and CDR2 FQNEAQ (reference sequence). J gave up 2 bases and V 4 bases, and 2 bases lay outside the gene matches. For the CDR3, the DNA is TGTGCCAGCAGCTCTGCGGGGGCCTACGAGCAGTACTTC. Translating gives CASSSAGAYEQYF.

The V and J genes are TRBV5-1 and TRBJ2-2; either TRBD1 or TRBD2 may supply D (7 bases each). Trimming shortened V by 3 bases and J by 0 bases, and 12 bases separated the two germline ends. CDR3 length: 16 amino acids. Germline V gene sequence: CDR1 SGHRS, CDR2 YFSETQ. This chain's CDR3 is CASSSRGGPNTGELFF. The DNA for the CDR3 is TGCGCCAGCAGCTCCAGGGGGGGGCCGAACACCGGGGAGCTGTTTTTT.

V usage is TRBV5-1 and J usage is TRBJ2-7, with no clear D. The germline CDR1 and CDR2 sequences are SGHRS and YFSETQ. Between the trimmed V and J ends, which lost 3 bases and 4 bases, there was a span of 8 bases. The CDR3 consists of 12 residues. In nucleotides, the CDR3 is TGCGCCAGCAGCTCGCACTGTTACGAGCAGTACTTC. It yields the protein CASSSHCYEQYF. Using reference TRBV5-1 and TRBJ2-7 for the parts outside the CDR3, the full variable domain is KAGVTQTPRYLIKTRGQQVTLSCSPISGHRSVSWYQQTPGQGLQFLFEYFSETQRNKGNFPGRFSGRQFSNSRSEMNVSTLELGDSALYLCASSSHCYEQYFGPGTRLTVT.

This clonotype was counted between two and nine times. The chain employs TRBV25-1 and TRBJ2-1, with D possibly matching TRBD2 (7 bases). The V end was cut by 4 bases, the J end by 4 bases, with 35 bases between. CDR1 and CDR2 (germline): MGHDK, SYGVNS. CDR3 size: 22 residues. CDR3 residues: CASSGLAFVMRGGVVLYNEQFF. The CDR3 bases are TGTGCCAGCAGTGGTCTAGCGTTTGTCATGAGGGGGGGTGTAGTTTTGTACAATGAGCAGTTCTTC.